This entry lists 23 T cell receptor beta chains sequenced from one sample in a study of T-cell reconstitution after alpha-beta-depleted transplantation in children. Preparing the TCRbeta library involved the use of unique molecular identifiers. MiXCR was run by TCRdb on the PCR reads, yielding one entry per CDR3 protein. The repertoire holds around 700,000 distinct CDR3 sequences, with about an eighth as singletons. Material: PBMCs, obtained before TCRalphabeta/CD19-depleted stem cell transplant. The source is a girl between 2 and 10 years old with congenital amegakaryocytic thrombocytopenia, due to receive a stem cell transplant.

This clonotype was recorded many times. V and J are TRBV20-1 and TRBJ1-2; no firm D call. Germline values: CDR1 DFQATT, CDR2 SNEGSKA (reference sequence). V dropped 0 bases and J dropped 0 bases, with 11 bases sitting between them. This CDR3 is 15 amino acids long. The CDR3 region has the DNA TGCAGTGCTAGAGATCCGGCCAGTACTAACTATGGCTACACCTTC. Its translation is CSARDPASTNYGYTF.

This clonotype has a count of ten or more. In DNA, the CDR3 is TGTGCCAGCAGCTCGGGACAGTACGAGCAGTACTTC. It is translated as CASSSGQYEQYF. This rearrangement joins TRBV12-3 or TRBV12-4 to TRBJ2-7, with TRBD1 matching 7 bases. Losses at the gene ends were 6 bases for V and 4 bases for J; bases not matched to a gene: 3. The CDR3 is 12 residues long.

This chain connects TRBV5-1 to TRBJ2-7, with D hard to call. The germline V gene encodes CDR1 SGHRS and CDR2 YFSETQ. This CDR3 contains 15 residues. The V gene lost 4 bases and the J gene lost 0 bases, with 14 bases spanning the gap. CDR3 in DNA: TGCGCCAGCAGCCCCCGGACGGCTAGCTCCTACGAGCAGTACTTC. Residues: CASSPRTASSYEQYF.

J is TRBJ1-1 and V is TRBV30; D might be TRBD1 (5 bases). The CDR3 is 13 amino acids. Per germline, CDR1 GTSNPN and CDR2 SVGIG (reference sequence). V lost 6 bases to trimming and J lost 2 bases, with 13 bases between them. The CDR3 is CACPRRGNTEAFF. DNA for the CDR3: TGTGCCTGCCCCCGGAGGGGAAACACTGAAGCTTTCTTT.

This clonotype was picked up many times. The gene calls are TRBV9 and TRBJ1-1; a weak D match, TRBD1 (5 bases). The CDR3 covers 15 residues. V lost 4 bases and J 1 base, leaving 14 bases between the germline ends. CDR1 is SGDLS and CDR2 is YYNGEE in the germline V gene. CDR3: CASSLRPRGNTEAFF. CDR3 in DNA: TGTGCCAGCAGCTTAAGACCGAGGGGGAACACTGAAGCTTTCTTT.

This clonotype was counted only a few times. The chain joins TRBV29-1 to TRBJ2-1; D may match TRBD1 or TRBD2 (7 bases each). CDR3 length: 16 amino acids. Per germline, CDR1 SQVTM and CDR2 ANQGSEA. V was trimmed by 3 bases and J by 5 bases, leaving 20 bases between them. The DNA for the CDR3 is TGCAGCGTTGATGAGGTCCCAGGGGGGGTCAACAATGAGCAGTTCTTC. Its translation: CSVDEVPGGVNNEQFF.

The chain is built from TRBV5-1 and TRBJ2-3, with TRBD2 matching over 12 bases. CDR3 length equals 17 residues. After removal of 4 bases from V and 0 bases from J, the junction contained 6 bases not matched to a gene. Germline-derived CDR1 and CDR2 are SGHRS and YFSETQ. The CDR3, as DNA: TGCGCCAGCAGCCTGAGACTAGCGGGAGCTAGCACAGATACGCAGTATTTT. This codes for CASSLRLAGASTDTQYF.

The chain recombines TRBV5-1 with TRBJ2-5; tentative D call: TRBD1 (6 bases). The CDR3 totals 14 residues. Germline V gene data show CDR1 as SGHRS and CDR2 as YFSETQ. Trimming stripped 3 bases from V and 0 bases from J, with 9 bases between. The CDR3 nucleotides read TGCGCCAGCAGCTCGGGACATTACCAAGAGACCCAGTACTTC. It yields the protein CASSSGHYQETQYF.

This clonotype was counted many times. The chain has TRBV10-1 and TRBJ2-3, with a weak D call TRBD2 (6 bases). V was shortened by 3 bases and J by 5 bases, with 15 bases between the two germline ends. The CDR3 has 15 residues. The germline CDR1 and CDR2 sequences are WNHNN and SYGVQD (reference sequence). The DNA of the CDR3 is TGCGCCAGCAGTGACGCCGGGACTCCAGAAGATACGCAGTATTTT. Protein product: CASSDAGTPEDTQYF.

At least ten counts were recorded for this clonotype. V and J are TRBV29-1 and TRBJ2-7; D unresolved. The CDR3 is 12 amino acids. Germline CDR1 SQVTM, CDR2 ANQGSEA. Trimming left V 4 bases short and J 3 bases short, with 10 bases between. The CDR3 loop reads CSVAVNLYEQYF. As DNA, the CDR3 is TGCAGCGTTGCCGTTAACCTCTACGAGCAGTACTTC.

This clonotype was detected many times. The chain uses TRBV10-3 and TRBJ1-3, with D uncertain. The V gene lost 10 bases and the J gene lost 8 bases, with 15 bases spanning the gap. From germline, CDR1 is ENHRY and CDR2 SYGVKD. There are 12 residues in the CDR3. CDR3 coding DNA: TGTGCCACCGGCAACCCCGGGGACACCATATATTTT. Its translation is CATGNPGDTIYF.

This chain connects TRBV5-1 to TRBJ2-2; D uncertain. This CDR3 is built from 15 residues. CDR1 is SGHRS, CDR2 YFSETQ, per germline. Between the trimmed V and J ends, which lost 0 bases and 0 bases, there was a span of 6 bases. The CDR3 region has the DNA TGCGCCAGCAGCTTGGCACCCGCGAACACCGGGGAGCTGTTTTTT. Its protein product is CASSLAPANTGELFF.

This clonotype appeared many times. The V gene is TRBV28, the J gene TRBJ1-1, with 12 bases identical to TRBD1. From germline, CDR1 is MDHEN and CDR2 SYDVKM. This CDR3 has 17 residues. Losses at the gene ends were 5 bases for V and 5 bases for J; bases not matched to a gene: 12. The CDR3 DNA reads TGTGCCAGCAGTGAGGCCCGGGACAGGGGGCGAGTTACTGAAGCTTTCTTT. Amino acid sequence: CASSEARDRGRVTEAFF.

This clonotype was seen a few times. The V call is TRBV10-2, the J call TRBJ2-4; no firm D call. Germline CDR1 WSHSY, CDR2 SAAADI. CDR3 length: 11 amino acids. V lost 2 bases, J lost 12 bases, and 8 bases lay in between. Written as DNA, the CDR3 is TGCGCCAGCAGTGAGGGGTCGGGTCAGTACTTC. Translating gives CASSEGSGQYF.

Worth noting for this clonotype: Possible read error: a much larger clone is one base away. The chain recombines TRBV20-1 with TRBJ2-3; TRBD1 might be the D (5 bases). Germline V gene data show CDR1 as DFQATT and CDR2 as SNEGSKA (reference sequence). Trimming took 3 bases from V and 4 from J, leaving 17 bases between them. CDR3 length: 15 amino acids. CDR3 nucleotide sequence: TGCAGTGCTAGTGGGGCGGAAGGGCCTGCAGATACGCAGTATTTT. It yields the protein CSASGAEGPADTQYF.

This clonotype was detected many times. This chain joins TRBV12-3 or TRBV12-4 and TRBJ2-1; tentative D call: TRBD2 (5 bases). The CDR3 totals 15 residues. Deletions cut 3 bases from V and 5 bases from J, with 14 bases between. CDR3 DNA sequence: TGTGCCAGCAGTTTGATCCTAGCCAGAGACAATGAGCAGTTCTTC. Amino acids: CASSLILARDNEQFF.

This clonotype was picked up a small number of times. The rearrangement joins TRBV20-1 to TRBJ2-1, with D unresolved. The germline V gene has CDR1 DFQATT and CDR2 SNEGSKA (reference sequence). The CDR3 totals 15 residues. V was cut by 6 bases and J by 0 bases, with 15 bases left in between. This CDR3 reads CSAPGRSSSYNEQFF. The CDR3 DNA reads as TGCAGTGCCCCAGGAAGGTCCAGCTCCTACAATGAGCAGTTCTTC.

The V gene is TRBV28, the J gene TRBJ1-1; 8 bases are shared with TRBD1. The CDR3 totals 13 residues. Germline V gene lookup returns CDR1 MDHEN and CDR2 SYDVKM. J was trimmed by 11 bases and V by 4 bases; bases with no gene match: 9. CDR3 sequence: CASSYAGDRRAFF. The CDR3 DNA sequence: TGTGCCAGCAGTTATGCTGGGGACAGGAGGGCTTTCTTT.

This clonotype was seen only a few times. The V and J genes are TRBV7-2 and TRBJ1-2; D possibly corresponds to TRBD1 (6 bases). The germline V gene has CDR1 SGHTA and CDR2 FQGNSA. CDR3 length equals 16 residues. V lost 1 base to trimming and J lost 4 bases, with 16 bases between them. The CDR3 is CASSLVGGSAGYGYTF. The CDR3 DNA is TGTGCCAGCAGCTTAGTAGGGGGTTCGGCCGGCTATGGCTACACCTTC.

This clonotype was found a few times. The rearrangement links TRBV12-3 or TRBV12-4 to TRBJ1-2; possibly TRBD1 for D (5 bases). This CDR3 contains 13 residues. V was shortened by 2 bases and J by 6 bases, with 10 bases between the two germline ends. The CDR3: CASSLKGRDGYTF. The DNA for the CDR3 is TGTGCCAGCAGTTTAAAAGGCAGGGATGGCTACACCTTC.

This clonotype has ten or more counts. At one end, the junction sequence differs from germline, possibly due to a read error. The chain is built from TRBV29-1 and TRBJ2-7; 10 bases align to TRBD2. The CDR3 contains 14 residues. Germline V lookup: CDR1 SQVTM, CDR2 ANQGSEA. The chain's CDR3 is CSVEGTSDSYEQYF. The CDR3 region has the DNA TGCAGCGTGGAAGGGACTAGCGACTCCTACGAGCAGTACTTC.

Regarding this clonotype: This may be a read error: a much more frequent sequence differs by one nucleotide. The rearrangement joins TRBV7-2 to TRBJ1-1; TRBD1 is a possible D gene (5 bases). Germline V gives CDR1 SGHTA, CDR2 FQGNSA. This CDR3 spans 14 amino acids. CDR3 sequence (DNA): TGTGCCTGCAGCTTAGCAACCGGGGGCACTGAAGCTTTCTTT. It specifies CACSLATGGTEAFF.

Worth noting for this clonotype: This clone may be a read error of a much larger clone one base away. The gene calls are TRBV5-1 and TRBJ2-3, with 8 positions matching TRBD2. The germline gives CDR1 SGHRS, CDR2 YFSETQ. CDR3 length equals 15 residues. Losses at the gene ends were 0 bases for V and 6 bases for J; bases not matched to a gene: 6. The CDR3 DNA follows: TGCGCCAGCAGCTTGGACCGAACGGGAGGGGATACGCAGTATTTT. Amino acids: CASSLDRTGGDTQYF.